This T cell receptor beta chain appears in the sequencing data of a study of T cells in Graves' hyperthyroidism and ophthalmopathy. Study-wide findings and caveats: Ophthalmopathy was model-predicted a median approximately 6.4 months pre-onset.

This clonotype was counted many times. Its target is not known. Exclusions: uncontrolled infection, other autoimmune disease, pregnancy, lactation. Diagnostic assessment was based on clinical symptoms, serum thyroxine and TRAb, thyroid ultrasound and orbital computed tomography. Regions amplified from RNA transcripts were the TCR beta CDR3 regions. An initial round of RT-PCR targeting the TCR CDR3 relied on the HTBI primer set. TCRdb called the multiplex PCR reads again in MiXCR, with one record for every CDR3 protein. This sample has 500,000 to 650,000 distinct CDR3 sequences, with 12% to 15% found just once. Germline loops: CDR1 DFQATT, CDR2 SNEGSKA (reference sequence). This CDR3 contains 14 residues. V trimming: 3 bases; J trimming: 3 bases; junction bases outside the gene matches: 5.

Sequenced input: blood. V usage is TRBV20-1 and J usage is TRBJ2-7; 10 nucleotides line up with TRBD2. The clonotype originates from a middle-aged woman with Graves' hyperthyroidism. The CDR3 DNA is TGCAGTGCTAGGTCGGCTAGCGGGAGCTACGAGCAGTACTTC. It encodes CSARSASGSYEQYF.